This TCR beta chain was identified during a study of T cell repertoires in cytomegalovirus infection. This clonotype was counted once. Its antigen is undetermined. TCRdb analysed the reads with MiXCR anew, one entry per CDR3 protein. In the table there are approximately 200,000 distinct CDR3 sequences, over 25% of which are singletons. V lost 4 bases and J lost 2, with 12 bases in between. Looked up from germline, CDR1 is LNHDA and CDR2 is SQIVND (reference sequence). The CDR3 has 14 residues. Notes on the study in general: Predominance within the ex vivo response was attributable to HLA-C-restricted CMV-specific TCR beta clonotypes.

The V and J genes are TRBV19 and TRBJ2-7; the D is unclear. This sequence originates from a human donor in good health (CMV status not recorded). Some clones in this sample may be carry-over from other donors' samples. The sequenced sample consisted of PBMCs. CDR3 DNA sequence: TGTGCCAGTAGTACCACCGGGCCCCCCTACGAGCAGTACTTC. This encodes CASSTTGPPYEQYF.